This TCR beta chain was documented in a study of blood T cell repertoires in COVID-19. Study-wide background: Spain, Italy and the United States supplied samples that represented acute and convalescent COVID-19. T cells, B-cell-depleted T cells, or PBMCs provided the cDNA or gDNA that served as material.

The CDR3 is made up of 13 amino acids. J gave up 5 bases and V 6 bases, and 5 bases lay outside the gene matches. Looked up from germline, CDR1 is LNHNV and CDR2 is YYDKDF (reference sequence). Original handling: Reference gene primer amplification yielded estimated nucleated cell counts. TCRdb's copy holds only in-frame clones and misses some; the assay was immunoSEQ multiplex PCR. The V and J calls and clone size come from that table; D and trimming were worked out from the DNA. The data hold 200,000 to 250,000 clones, with roughly 84% observed a single time. Sequenced sample: peripheral blood. This chain joins TRBV15 and TRBJ1-1, with 8 bases that match TRBD1. The receptor was derived from a man aged 40-50 years with acute or convalescent COVID-19. This CDR3 reads CATRTTGGTEAFF. CDR3 bases: TGTGCCACCAGAACCACAGGGGGAACTGAAGCTTTCTTT.